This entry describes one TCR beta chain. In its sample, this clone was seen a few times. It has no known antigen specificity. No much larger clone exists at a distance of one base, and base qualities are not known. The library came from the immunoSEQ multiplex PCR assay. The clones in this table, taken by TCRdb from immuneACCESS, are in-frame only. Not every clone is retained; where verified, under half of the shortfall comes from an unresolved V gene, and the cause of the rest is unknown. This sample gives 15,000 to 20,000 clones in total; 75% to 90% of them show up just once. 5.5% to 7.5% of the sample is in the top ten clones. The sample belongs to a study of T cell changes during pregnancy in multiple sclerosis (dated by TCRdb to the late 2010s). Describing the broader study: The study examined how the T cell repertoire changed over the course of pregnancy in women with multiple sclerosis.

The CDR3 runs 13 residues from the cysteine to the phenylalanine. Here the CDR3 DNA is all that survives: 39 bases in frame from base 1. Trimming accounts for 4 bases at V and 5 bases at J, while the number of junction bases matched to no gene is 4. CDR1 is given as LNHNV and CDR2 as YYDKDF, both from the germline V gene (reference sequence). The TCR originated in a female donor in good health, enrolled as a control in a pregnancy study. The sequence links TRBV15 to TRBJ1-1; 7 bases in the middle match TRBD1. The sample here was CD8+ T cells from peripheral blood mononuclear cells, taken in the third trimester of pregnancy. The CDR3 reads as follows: CATSIGGATEAFF. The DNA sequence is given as TGTGCCACCAGCATAGGGGGCGCAACTGAAGCTTTCTTT.